Listed below are T cell receptor beta chains from one sample, sequenced in a study of T-cell reconstitution after alpha-beta-depleted transplantation in children. TCRdb re-derived calls from the PCR reads in MiXCR, one entry per CDR3 protein. The sample carries about 870,000 distinct CDR3 sequences, 15% to 20% recorded once. The sequencing used PBMCs, mostly from graft donor cells, collected 360 days after TCRalphabeta/CD19-depleted stem cell transplant. These receptors came from a male patient younger than 18 who had a stem cell transplant for acute lymphoblastic leukemia, so the T cells may come from the graft donor. CDR3s include the opening cysteine and the closing phenylalanine or tryptophan. A D gene is named only where the DNA matches it firmly. A row's size may be missing; if present it is once, few, many or a size class.

j_gene | v_gene | d_gene | len | abundance | CDR3aa | CDR3nt
TRBJ2-7 | TRBV3-1 | . | 12 | . | CASSLSFYEQYF | TGTGCCAGCAGCCTCTCTTTCTACGAGCAGTACTTC
TRBJ2-7 | TRBV7-8 | . | 16 | . | CASSLVQGLDNDEQYF | TGTGCCAGCAGCTTAGTACAGGGATTAGACAACGACGAGCAGTACTTC
TRBJ2-2 | TRBV4-1 | . | 14 | few | CASSQAPFDGELFF | TGCGCCAGCAGCCAAGCCCCCTTCGACGGGGAGCTGTTTTTT
TRBJ1-2 | TRBV7-9 | . | 15 | . | CASSYGTQVNYGYTF | TGTGCCAGCAGCTACGGAACACAGGTGAACTATGGCTACACCTTC
TRBJ1-5 | TRBV4-1 | . | 16 | . | CASSQDMRGLVQPQHF | TGCGCCAGCAGCCAAGATATGCGAGGGCTAGTACAGCCCCAGCATTTT
TRBJ2-7 | TRBV27 | . | 14 | . | CASSTLLAGREQYF | TGTGCCAGCAGTACCCTCCTCGCGGGGAGAGAGCAGTACTTC
TRBJ2-7 | TRBV5-1 | . | 13 | many | CASSFQGSYEQYF | TGCGCCAGCAGCTTCCAGGGATCCTACGAGCAGTACTTC
TRBJ2-1 | TRBV12-3/TRBV12-4 | TRBD2 | 14 | few | CASSPLGRVWEQFF | TGTGCCAGCAGTCCTCTGGGGAGGGTCTGGGAGCAGTTCTTC
TRBJ2-2 | TRBV15 | . | 16 | . | CATSRGFVGNTGELFF | TGTGCCACCAGCAGGGGCTTCGTGGGGAACACCGGGGAGCTGTTTTTT
TRBJ2-6 | TRBV5-1 | TRBD1 | 16 | . | CASSLAGTAGANVLTF | TGCGCCAGCAGCTTGGCGGGGACAGCTGGGGCCAACGTCCTGACTTTC
TRBJ2-7 | TRBV5-6 | . | 14 | many | CASSLDTFTYEQYF | TGTGCCAGCAGCTTGGATACCTTTACCTACGAGCAGTACTTC
TRBJ2-7 | TRBV15 | TRBD1 | 18 | few | CATSSHLLEQGAIYEQYF | TGTGCCACCAGCAGTCACCTTTTAGAACAGGGGGCCATCTACGAGCAGTACTTC
TRBJ1-1 | TRBV29-1 | . | 13 | . | CSVGRGMNAEAFF | TGCAGCGTTGGGAGGGGTATGAACGCTGAAGCTTTCTTT
TRBJ1-5 | TRBV19 | TRBD1 | 15 | . | CASSIGQGGNQPQHF | TGTGCCAGTAGTATCGGACAGGGTGGCAATCAGCCCCAGCATTTT
TRBJ2-5 | TRBV7-3 | TRBD1 | 16 | . | CASSLLGTGIQETQYF | TGTGCCAGCAGCTTACTAGGGACAGGGATCCAAGAGACCCAGTACTTC
TRBJ1-2 | TRBV7-9 | TRBD1 | 15 | . | CASSLGTGGSYGYTF | TGTGCCAGCAGCTTAGGGACAGGGGGCAGCTATGGCTACACCTTC
TRBJ2-7 | TRBV7-2 | . | 13 | . | CASSQGSVGEQYF | TGTGCCAGCAGCCAAGGATCCGTGGGCGAGCAGTACTTC
TRBJ2-7 | TRBV5-1 | TRBD1 | 16 | few | CASSRRTGTIFGEQYF | TGCGCCAGCAGCCGCCGGACAGGCACAATCTTCGGCGAGCAGTACTTC
TRBJ2-7 | TRBV7-2 | . | 14 | few | CASSYIQGQGEQYF | TGTGCCAGCAGCTACATACAGGGCCAGGGTGAGCAGTACTTC
TRBJ2-1 | TRBV27 | . | 18 | . | CASSLSWGGAVSYNEQFF | TGTGCCAGCAGTTTATCATGGGGCGGAGCGGTGTCCTACAATGAGCAGTTCTTC
TRBJ2-7 | TRBV5-1 | . | 11 | few | CASRTGEEQYF | TGCGCCAGCAGAACGGGGGAAGAGCAGTACTTC
TRBJ2-1 | TRBV5-1 | TRBD2 | 16 | few | CASSLLAGEPYNEQFF | TGCGCCAGCAGCCTACTAGCGGGAGAACCCTACAATGAGCAGTTCTTC
TRBJ1-1 | TRBV11-2 | . | 14 | few | CASSLIAWNTEAFF | TGTGCCAGCAGCCTCATCGCTTGGAACACTGAAGCTTTCTTT
TRBJ1-2 | TRBV29-1 | TRBD1 | 13 | . | CSVGQGANYGYTF | TGCAGCGTAGGACAGGGGGCAAACTATGGCTACACCTTC
TRBJ2-1 | TRBV29-1 | . | 18 | many | CSVEHLLEGSTIWNEQFF | TGCAGCGTTGAGCATTTGTTGGAAGGGAGCACAATCTGGAATGAGCAGTTCTTC
TRBJ1-1 | TRBV5-1 | TRBD1 | 14 | few | CASSQGQGPSEAFF | TGCGCCAGCAGCCAGGGACAGGGGCCCTCTGAAGCTTTCTTT
TRBJ2-2 | TRBV29-1 | . | 16 | . | CSVEPKHPTNTGELFF | TGCAGCGTTGAACCGAAACATCCAACGAACACCGGGGAGCTGTTTTTT
TRBJ1-5 | TRBV9 | TRBD1 | 15 | . | CASSGQGKSNQPQHF | TGTGCCAGCAGCGGACAGGGCAAGAGCAATCAGCCCCAGCATTTT
TRBJ2-1 | TRBV7-9 | . | 14 | . | CASAGLPGWNEQFF | TGTGCCAGTGCGGGGCTACCGGGTTGGAATGAGCAGTTCTTC
TRBJ2-7 | TRBV20-1 | . | 13 | few | CSAREGTGFEQYF | TGCAGTGCTAGAGAAGGAACAGGGTTTGAGCAGTACTTC
TRBJ2-1 | TRBV4-1 | . | 15 | few | CASSQLRRDSNEQFF | TGCGCCAGCAGCCAATTACGGCGGGACTCCAATGAGCAGTTCTTC
TRBJ2-7 | TRBV20-1 | . | 13 | . | CSARDSQDYEQYF | TGCAGTGCTAGGGACAGCCAAGACTACGAGCAGTACTTC
TRBJ1-1 | TRBV4-1 | . | 15 | . | CASSQNRPLNTEAFF | TGCGCCAGCAGCCAAAACAGGCCCTTGAACACTGAAGCTTTCTTT
TRBJ1-4 | TRBV15 | . | 16 | many | CATSREQGRFNEKLFF | TGTGCCACCAGCAGGGAACAGGGCAGATTTAATGAAAAACTGTTTTTT
TRBJ1-1 | TRBV11-2 | . | 13 | few | CASSTDINTEAFF | TGTGCCAGCAGCACGGACATAAACACTGAAGCTTTCTTT
TRBJ1-4 | TRBV12-3/TRBV12-4 | . | 14 | many | CASSWAGTNEKLFF | TGTGCCAGCAGTTGGGCAGGGACTAATGAAAAACTGTTTTTT
TRBJ2-3 | TRBV20-1 | TRBD2 | 15 | . | CSASTSGIGYDTQYF | TGCAGTGCCTCAACTAGCGGGATTGGTTACGATACGCAGTATTTT
TRBJ2-2 | TRBV11-2 | TRBD2 | 14 | . | CASTFSGSSGELFF | TGTGCCAGCACCTTTAGCGGGAGTTCCGGGGAGCTGTTTTTT
TRBJ2-5 | TRBV25-1 | . | 13 | . | CASTSPFSETQYF | TGTGCCAGCACCTCCCCATTTTCCGAGACCCAGTACTTC
TRBJ2-7 | TRBV11-1 | . | 12 | . | CASGTASDEQYF | TGTGCCAGCGGAACGGCCTCGGACGAGCAGTACTTC
TRBJ2-3 | TRBV20-1 | . | 16 | many | CSASLRDQASTDTQYF | TGCAGTGCTAGCCTCCGGGACCAGGCTAGCACAGATACGCAGTATTTT
TRBJ2-1 | TRBV6-1 | TRBD1 | 14 | few | CASSEGTGVNEQFF | TGTGCCAGCAGTGAAGGGACAGGGGTAAATGAGCAGTTCTTC
TRBJ2-7 | TRBV2 | TRBD1 | 15 | . | CASSPQDRLDDEQYF | TGTGCCAGCAGTCCCCAGGACAGGCTAGACGACGAGCAGTACTTC
TRBJ2-5 | TRBV7-9 | TRBD1 | 13 | . | CASSWTGYETQYF | TGTGCCAGCAGCTGGACAGGGTATGAGACCCAGTACTTC
TRBJ2-7 | TRBV10-3 | TRBD1 | 14 | few | CAISVGQGAYEQYF | TGTGCCATCAGTGTGGGACAGGGTGCCTACGAGCAGTACTTC
TRBJ2-7 | TRBV4-1 | TRBD1 | 16 | . | CASSQGRGQRQHEQYF | TGCGCCAGCAGCCAAGGAAGGGGACAGAGACAGCACGAGCAGTACTTC
TRBJ2-7 | TRBV6-1 | . | 16 | once | CASSEDTGAFIGEQYF | TGTGCCAGCAGTGAAGATACAGGTGCCTTTATCGGGGAGCAGTACTTC
TRBJ2-2 | TRBV29-1 | TRBD2 | 14 | . | CSVELAGPTGELFF | TGCAGCGTTGAACTAGCGGGACCCACCGGGGAGCTGTTTTTT
TRBJ2-5 | TRBV10-1 | . | 14 | few | CASSESSSYETQYF | TGCGCCAGCAGTGAGTCCAGCAGCTACGAGACCCAGTACTTC
TRBJ2-7 | TRBV29-1 | . | 13 | many | CSVEEAGAYEQYF | TGCAGCGTTGAAGAGGCAGGGGCCTACGAGCAGTACTTC
TRBJ2-5 | TRBV12-3/TRBV12-4 | TRBD1 | 15 | . | CASTLTGTGQETQYF | TGTGCCAGCACCTTAACCGGGACAGGGCAAGAGACCCAGTACTTC